These 26 T cell receptor beta chains originate from one sample sequenced in a study of T cells in Graves' hyperthyroidism and ophthalmopathy. There were TCR beta CDR3 regions amplified from RNA transcripts. The TCR CDR3 was amplified in a first-round RT-PCR using the HTBI primer set. A single record per CDR3 protein comes from TCRdb applying MiXCR to the multiplex PCR reads. The table lists 500,000 to 700,000 distinct CDR3 sequences, over 15% of them singletons. Sequenced input: blood. These receptors all come from a woman between 18 and 29 years old with Graves' hyperthyroidism.

This clonotype appeared many times. Written as DNA, the CDR3 is TGTGCCAGCAGTCCAAATCCTTCCTCGGGGAACAATGAGCAGTTCTTC. Its translation: CASSPNPSSGNNEQFF. This rearrangement joins TRBV7-9 to TRBJ2-1; TRBD2 is a possible D gene (5 bases). Germline CDR1 reads SEHNR; CDR2 reads FQNEAQ (reference sequence). Trimming removed 6 bases at V and 5 bases at J, with 20 bases between. This CDR3 has 16 amino acids.

This clonotype appeared many times. The chain is built from TRBV12-5 and TRBJ2-7; perhaps TRBD2 as D (6 bases). The ends were cut back, 0 bases at V and 6 bases at J, with 9 bases in the middle. The germline CDR1 and CDR2 sequences are LGHNT and FRNRAP. The CDR3 is 13 amino acids. In DNA, the CDR3 is TGTGCTAGTGGTTTGGTACTCGGGGGCGAGCAGTACTTC. This translates into CASGLVLGGEQYF.

This clonotype occurred a few times. This chain connects TRBV19 to TRBJ1-1; possibly TRBD1 for D (6 bases). This CDR3 is built from 14 residues. CDR1 and CDR2 from the germline V gene are LNHDA and SQIVND (reference sequence). V lost 4 bases, J lost 2 bases, and 11 bases lay in between. The CDR3 reads CASSTQGFNTEAFF. For the CDR3, the DNA is TGTGCCAGTAGTACACAGGGATTCAACACTGAAGCTTTCTTT.

The rearrangement joins TRBV20-1 to TRBJ2-7; 7 positions match TRBD2. This CDR3 has 14 amino acids. V dropped 5 bases and J dropped 0; count of bases not matched to a gene: 7. Germline CDR1 and CDR2: DFQATT and SNEGSKA (reference sequence). CDR3 protein: CSAPETGGSYEQYF. The CDR3 bases are TGCAGTGCTCCCGAAACGGGGGGCTCCTACGAGCAGTACTTC.

This clonotype was seen a few times. This sequence joins TRBV6-2 or TRBV6-3 and TRBJ2-7; 8 bases are a match to TRBD1. The CDR3 runs to 15 residues. Germline V gene sequence: CDR1 MNHEY, CDR2 SVGEGT. Trimming cost V 6 bases and J 2 bases; bases outside gene matches: 9. Here the CDR3 DNA reads TGTGCCAGCAGACCCCACAGGGGGTTGACCTACGAGCAGTACTTC. This codes for CASRPHRGLTYEQYF.

A word on this clonotype: A read error may explain this, as a much larger clone is one base away. The gene calls are TRBV3-1 and TRBJ2-1; a weak D match, TRBD2 (5 bases). Germline CDR1 is LGHDT and CDR2 is YNNKEL (reference sequence). The ends were cut back, 8 bases at V and 3 bases at J, with 14 bases in the middle. The CDR3 sequence is 14 residues long. This CDR3 reads CASGSGSFYNEQFF. CDR3 DNA: TGTGCCAGCGGCTCTGGGAGCTTCTACAATGAGCAGTTCTTC.

The rearrangement links TRBV12-3 or TRBV12-4 to TRBJ1-2; 7 bases map to TRBD1. The length of the CDR3 is 14 residues. V was pared by 10 bases and J by 6 bases, with 14 bases of the junction left unmatched. The CDR3 nucleotides are TGTGCCACAGAAAGACAGGGTTCAAGGAATGGCTACACCTTC. It translates to CATERQGSRNGYTF.

This clonotype was counted ten times or more. The J gene is TRBJ1-6, the V gene TRBV18; no clear D. Germline CDR1 KGHSH, CDR2 LQKENI. Trimming took off 3 bases at V and 12 bases at J, with 15 bases between the two ends. This CDR3 spans 14 amino acids. The CDR3 DNA follows: TGTGCCAGCTCACCCCGAGACGCTAGAGAACCCCTCCACTTT. It specifies CASSPRDAREPLHF.

For this clonotype: A single base separates this from a much larger clone, so it may be a read error. The chain has TRBV11-2 and TRBJ2-2, with a possible D match to TRBD2 (6 bases). Germline V CDR1 and CDR2: SGHAT, FQNNGV. The CDR3 totals 13 residues. The chain's CDR3 is CASSRSRGGELSF. The CDR3 coding sequence is TGTGCCAGCAGCAGGTCCCGGGGCGGGGAGCTGTCTTTT.

There are a few counts of this clonotype. The chain is built from TRBV20-1 and TRBJ2-1, with 7 positions matching TRBD1. CDR1 is DFQATT, CDR2 SNEGSKA, per germline (reference sequence). Losses at the gene ends were 6 bases for V and 0 bases for J; bases not matched to a gene: 11. The CDR3 is made up of 16 amino acids. The CDR3 spells CSAPEGALSSYNEQFF. CDR3 bases: TGCAGTGCCCCCGAGGGGGCCTTGAGCTCCTACAATGAGCAGTTCTTC.

This clonotype was recorded at least ten times. V is TRBV29-1 and J is TRBJ2-3; 8 positions match TRBD1. Trimming took 0 bases from V and 3 from J; bases not matched to a gene: 2. Germline loops: CDR1 SQVTM, CDR2 ANQGSEA. This CDR3 has 14 amino acids. The CDR3 nucleotides read TGCAGCGTTGAAGATTGGACAGGGACAGATACGCAGTATTTT. It yields the protein CSVEDWTGTDTQYF.

The gene calls are TRBV18 and TRBJ1-4; possibly TRBD1 for D (5 bases). Trimming cost V 2 bases and J 0 bases, with 10 bases left between them. CDR1 KGHSH and CDR2 LQKENI come from the germline V gene. The CDR3 runs to 16 residues. The CDR3 DNA reads TGTGCCAGCTCACCAGGGGCAGGGACAACTAATGAAAAACTGTTTTTT. Translated, it gives CASSPGAGTTNEKLFF.

The chain couples TRBV19 to TRBJ2-3, with 7 bases fitting TRBD2. Germline V gene data show CDR1 as LNHDA and CDR2 as SQIVND (reference sequence). This CDR3 region has 14 residues. V dropped 7 bases and J dropped 1; count of bases not matched to a gene: 5. The CDR3 DNA reads TGTGCCAGTAAACTAGCGTACCGCACAGATACGCAGTATTTT. It encodes CASKLAYRTDTQYF. Based on the CDR3 plus reference TRBV19 and TRBJ2-3, the full variable domain is DGGITQSPKYLFRKEGQNVTLSCEQNLNHDAMYWYRQDPGQGLRLIYYSQIVNDFQKGDIAEGYSVSREKKESFPLTVTSAQKNPTAFYLCASKLAYRTDTQYFGPGTRLTVL.

J is TRBJ2-2 and V is TRBV12-5; maybe TRBD2 (6 bases). Germline CDR1 LGHNT, CDR2 FRNRAP. The V end was cut by 8 bases, the J end by 5 bases, with 12 bases between. The CDR3 spans 13 residues. The CDR3 DNA sequence: TGTGCTAGTCTCCTCAGCGGGACCGGGGAGCTGTTTTTT. Translation: CASLLSGTGELFF.

This clonotype was seen many times. The rearrangement links TRBV6-1 to TRBJ2-1, with TRBD2 identical over 11 bases. The V and J ends lost 3 bases and 3 bases, in that order; junction bases with no gene match: 1. This CDR3 region has 15 residues. CDR1 and CDR2 from the germline V gene are MNHNS and SASEGT. As DNA, the CDR3 is TGTGCCAGCAGTGATAGCGGGGGGGGCTACAATGAGCAGTTCTTC. It yields the protein CASSDSGGGYNEQFF.

The CDR3 DNA is TGTGCCATCACCCTTGGACTAGCGGGAGGGCCGGGTAACGAGCAGTACTTC. Translating it yields CAITLGLAGGPGNEQYF. V usage is TRBV10-3 and J usage is TRBJ2-7; 15 nucleotides line up with TRBD2. V shed 7 bases, J shed 5 bases, and the junction held 12 bases outside the gene matches. The CDR3 runs 17 residues. The germline CDR1 and CDR2 sequences are ENHRY and SYGVKD.

This clonotype came up many times. An end of the junction differs from the germline gene, which may be a read error. This chain uses TRBV20-1 with TRBJ2-3; D may correspond to TRBD1 or TRBD2 (5 bases each). From germline, CDR1 is DFQATT and CDR2 SNEGSKA (reference sequence). This CDR3 contains 11 residues. The DNA of the CDR3 is TGCAGTGCGAGAGAGGGGAATACGCAGTATTTT. This sequence encodes CSAREGNTQYF.

The chain combines TRBV6-1 with TRBJ2-2; a possible D gene is TRBD2 (7 bases). The CDR3 length is 18 residues. Trimming removed 8 bases from V and 2 bases from J, with 24 bases in between. Germline V CDR1 and CDR2: MNHNS, SASEGT. The CDR3 DNA is TGTGCCAGCTCCCTGGGGGGGCTCGAACAGTCCAACACCGGGGAGCTGTTTTTT. Residues: CASSLGGLEQSNTGELFF.

This clonotype showed up many times. DNA for the CDR3: TGTGCCAGCAGCCGATACCTTAGCGGGAGCAGCACAGATACGCAGTATTTT. As protein: CASSRYLSGSSTDTQYF. This chain uses TRBV3-1 with TRBJ2-3, with TRBD2 matching over 9 bases. Germline V gives CDR1 LGHDT, CDR2 YNNKEL (reference sequence). J was trimmed by 0 bases and V by 4 bases; bases with no gene match: 8. The CDR3 is 17 residues long.

This clonotype was seen more than once but under ten times. The V and J genes are TRBV12-3 or TRBV12-4 and TRBJ2-3; the match to TRBD2 covers 8 bases. V shed 0 bases, J shed 0 bases, and the junction held 8 bases outside the gene matches. This CDR3 spans 18 amino acids. CDR3 residues: CASSLAGGARVSTDTQYF. DNA of the CDR3: TGTGCCAGCAGTTTAGCCGGGGGGGCACGCGTTAGCACAGATACGCAGTATTTT.

J is TRBJ1-4 and V is TRBV20-1; D is unresolved. CDR3 length: 12 residues. V was trimmed by 2 bases and J by 5 bases, leaving 6 bases between them. Germline CDR1 reads DFQATT; CDR2 reads SNEGSKA (reference sequence). The CDR3 spells CSARSGNEKLFF. CDR3 in DNA: TGCAGTGCTAGATCCGGGAATGAAAAACTGTTTTTT.

This clonotype showed up many times. The V gene is TRBV18, the J gene TRBJ2-2, with 12 bases that match TRBD2. Losses at the gene ends were 6 bases for V and 6 bases for J; bases not matched to a gene: 2. The CDR3 sequence is 14 residues long. Germline-derived CDR1 and CDR2 are KGHSH and LQKENI. CDR3 nucleotides: TGTGCCAGCTCGACTAGCGGGAGTCCCGGGGAGCTGTTTTTT. Its protein is CASSTSGSPGELFF.

The chain links TRBV20-1 to TRBJ2-5; D not resolved. The ends were cut back, 1 base at V and 5 bases at J, with 14 bases in the middle. Germline V gene lookup returns CDR1 DFQATT and CDR2 SNEGSKA (reference sequence). The CDR3 runs to 14 residues. In DNA form, the CDR3 reads TGCAGTGCTAGAGTTCTTGGGTCGTCGGAGACCCAGTACTTC. Encoded protein: CSARVLGSSETQYF.

This clonotype was picked up a small number of times. This chain uses TRBV19 with TRBJ2-7; 10 bases align to TRBD2. There are 16 residues in the CDR3. The V gene's germline CDR1 is LNHDA and CDR2 SQIVND (reference sequence). V was pared by 3 bases and J by 4 bases, with 9 bases of the junction left unmatched. CDR3 sequence: CASSIAGTSASYEQYF. In DNA, the CDR3 is TGTGCCAGTAGTATCGCCGGGACTAGCGCCTCTTACGAGCAGTACTTC.

A word on this clonotype: One junction end disagrees with the germline gene, perhaps due to a read error. This chain connects TRBV4-3 to TRBJ1-1; D remains unclear. CDR1 and CDR2 (germline): LGHNA, YSLEER. CDR3 length: 16 residues. Here the CDR3 reads CASSQEQGLMNTEAFF. DNA for the CDR3: TGCGCCAGCAGTCAAGAACAAGGCCTCATGAACACTGAAGCTTTCTTT.

V and J are TRBV20-1 and TRBJ2-1; TRBD1 matches 7 bases. This CDR3 spans 17 amino acids. Germline V CDR1 and CDR2: DFQATT, SNEGSKA (reference sequence). The junction had 13 bases not matched to a gene; V was cut back by 1 base and J by 4 bases. The CDR3 is CSARGPRRQGIYNEQFF. Written as DNA, the CDR3 is TGCAGTGCTAGAGGCCCCCGGCGACAGGGCATTTACAATGAGCAGTTCTTC.